This T cell receptor (beta chain) originates from a study of CD8+CD57+ T cells in acquired aplastic anemia. Study context: The mean DNA yield obtained from sorted CD4+ and CD8+ cells came to around 3 ug.

For CDR3 and TCR beta VDJ profiling, genomic DNA was the template used. TCRdb re-called the reads through MiXCR, storing one row per CDR3 protein. Counted here are about 180,000 distinct CDR3 sequences, 45% to 60% occurring once; the ten biggest clones make up under 15%. Patients chosen for sequencing had CD8+CD57+ cells that had expanded, as shown by flow cytometry. The CDR3 has 14 residues. V was cut by 3 bases and J by 1 base, with 9 bases left in between. Points from the study as a whole: In common between the patients and the controls were approximately 28 CD8+ CDR3 sequences. CD8+ Simpson's diversity did not differ significantly between patients and controls.

Of note for this clonotype: Its antigen is not known.

This rearrangement joins TRBV12-3 or TRBV12-4 to TRBJ1-1; TRBD1 is a possible D gene (5 bases). The sequence was obtained from a human donor with aplastic anemia. What was sequenced was sorted CD4+, CD8+, or CD8+CD57+ T cells (not recorded which) from PBMCs. In DNA form, the CDR3 reads TGTGCCAGCAGTTTCGGGGGTGCGAACACTGAAGCTTTCTTT. It specifies CASSFGGANTEAFF.